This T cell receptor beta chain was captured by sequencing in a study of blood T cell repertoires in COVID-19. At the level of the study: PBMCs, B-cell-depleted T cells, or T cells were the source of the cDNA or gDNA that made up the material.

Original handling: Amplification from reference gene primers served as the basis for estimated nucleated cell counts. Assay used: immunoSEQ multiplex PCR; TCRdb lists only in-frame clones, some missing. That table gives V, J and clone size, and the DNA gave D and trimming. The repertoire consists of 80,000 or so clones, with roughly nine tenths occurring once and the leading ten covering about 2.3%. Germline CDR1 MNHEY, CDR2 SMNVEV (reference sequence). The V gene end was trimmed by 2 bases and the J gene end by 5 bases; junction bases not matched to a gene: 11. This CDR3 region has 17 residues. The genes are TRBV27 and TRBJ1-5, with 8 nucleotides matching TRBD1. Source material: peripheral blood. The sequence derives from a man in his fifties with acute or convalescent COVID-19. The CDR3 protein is CASSLSPAQGAHQPQHF. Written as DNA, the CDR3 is TGTGCCAGCAGTTTAAGCCCGGCGCAGGGGGCGCATCAGCCCCAGCATTTT.